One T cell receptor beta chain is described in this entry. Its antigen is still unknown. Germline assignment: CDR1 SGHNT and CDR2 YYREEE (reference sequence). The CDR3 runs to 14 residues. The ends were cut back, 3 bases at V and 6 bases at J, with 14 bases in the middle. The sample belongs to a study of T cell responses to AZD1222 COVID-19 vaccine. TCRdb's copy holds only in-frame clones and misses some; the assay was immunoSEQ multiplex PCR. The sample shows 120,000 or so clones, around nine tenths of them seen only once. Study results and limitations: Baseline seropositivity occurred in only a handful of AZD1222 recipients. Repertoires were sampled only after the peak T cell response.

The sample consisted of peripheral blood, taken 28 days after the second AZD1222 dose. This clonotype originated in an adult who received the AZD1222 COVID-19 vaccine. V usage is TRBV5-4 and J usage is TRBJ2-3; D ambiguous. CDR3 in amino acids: CASSSANPADTQYF. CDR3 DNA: TGTGCCAGCAGCTCCGCGAATCCTGCGGATACGCAGTATTTT.